Presented here are 20 T cell receptor beta chains from one specimen sequenced in a study of human T cells and chemical hapten exposure. As to time point: patch test 1, 2 weeks after DPC sensitization. Documented treatment: therapeutic diphenylcyclopropenone sensitization with weekly scalp DPC. TCRdb processed the RACE reads anew with MiXCR; each CDR3 protein has one entry. The sample records some 380,000 distinct CDR3 sequences, roughly 4.8% being singletons. The starting material was whole blood, obtained in connection with sensitization to the hapten diphenylcyclopropenone (DPC). These receptors were obtained from a woman aged 45 to 65 with alopecia areata. Some clones in this sample may be carry-over from other donors' samples.

This clonotype was detected a few times. CDR3 nucleotide sequence: TGCAGCACTGGGACAGCTTACGAGCAGTACTTC. This translates into CSTGTAYEQYF. V gene TRBV29-1 combines with J gene TRBJ2-7, with TRBD1 matching 7 bases. CDR3 length equals 11 residues. Germline V lookup: CDR1 SQVTM, CDR2 ANQGSEA. J lost 4 bases, V lost 8 bases, and 5 bases had no gene match.

This clonotype was counted many times. The chain links TRBV10-3 to TRBJ2-3, with D maybe TRBD2 (5 bases). Germline-derived CDR1 and CDR2 are ENHRY and SYGVKD. This CDR3 region has 12 residues. Trimming pared 7 bases from V and 6 bases from J, leaving 11 bases between. CDR3 in amino acids: CAIKSGSDTQYF. The CDR3 DNA reads as TGTGCCATCAAGTCGGGAAGCGATACGCAGTATTTT.

This clonotype was recorded only once. A much more abundant neighbour one base away suggests this may be a read error. J is TRBJ2-5 and V is TRBV27; 8 bases are a match to TRBD2. The CDR3 is made up of 14 amino acids. Germline V gives CDR1 MNHEY, CDR2 SMNVEV (reference sequence). V was pared by 5 bases and J by 5 bases, with 7 bases of the junction left unmatched. The CDR3 reads CASSPGLGCETQYF. CDR3 in DNA: TGTGCCAGCAGTCCGGGACTAGGTTGTGAGACCCAGTACTTC.

This clonotype has only a few counts. Here the CDR3 reads CASSSGLGATGELFF. DNA for the CDR3: TGTGCCAGCAGCTCCGGACTGGGGGCGACCGGGGAGCTGTTTTTT. The chain combines TRBV7-9 with TRBJ2-2; tentative D call: TRBD1 (6 bases). The V end lost 4 bases, the J end lost 5 bases, and 14 bases lay between the germline ends. The CDR3 covers 15 residues. Germline lookup yields CDR1 SEHNR and CDR2 FQNEAQ (reference sequence).

This clonotype was seen at least ten times. The chain is built from TRBV12-3 or TRBV12-4 and TRBJ2-1; 12 nucleotides align to TRBD1. This CDR3 has 16 amino acids. With 4 bases clipped from V and 8 bases from J, the junction kept 9 bases outside the gene matches. The CDR3 bases are TGTGCCAGCAGTTATGCCCTCGGGACAGGGGGCCATGAGCAGTTCTTC. Its translation: CASSYALGTGGHEQFF.

This clonotype was seen many times. V and J are TRBV10-3 and TRBJ2-3; possible D gene TRBD2, 5 bases. CDR1 is ENHRY and CDR2 is SYGVKD in the germline V gene. V was clipped by 6 bases and J by 0 bases, with 10 bases between them. The CDR3 is made up of 14 amino acids. Here the CDR3 DNA reads TGTGCCATCAGGGAGGACCCCAGCACAGATACGCAGTATTTT. Its protein product is CAIREDPSTDTQYF.

J is TRBJ2-1 and V is TRBV5-1; D is perhaps TRBD2 (6 bases). Germline V CDR1 and CDR2: SGHRS, YFSETQ. The V end was cut by 5 bases, the J end by 7 bases, with 16 bases between. The CDR3 is made up of 14 amino acids. The CDR3 reads CASRFGAGTNEQFF. DNA of the CDR3: TGCGCCAGCAGGTTCGGAGCTGGGACTAATGAGCAGTTCTTC.

The chain joins TRBV3-1 to TRBJ1-2; D is possibly TRBD1 (6 bases). Trimming took off 1 base at V and 6 bases at J, with 12 bases between the two ends. The CDR3 totals 14 residues. Looked up from germline, CDR1 is LGHDT and CDR2 is YNNKEL (reference sequence). As DNA, the CDR3 is TGTGCCAGCAGCCAAGGTCAGGGGTTGAATGGCTACACCTTC. Its translation is CASSQGQGLNGYTF.

Many counts were recorded for this clonotype. This sequence joins TRBV5-5 and TRBJ1-1; D possibly corresponds to TRBD1 (6 bases). The length of the CDR3 is 12 residues. V lost 6 bases to trimming and J lost 7 bases, with 13 bases between them. Germline loops: CDR1 SGHKS, CDR2 YYEKEE (reference sequence). The CDR3 is CASISEGGEAFF. CDR3 nucleotide sequence: TGTGCCAGCATTTCTGAAGGGGGTGAAGCTTTCTTT.

V and J are TRBV20-1 and TRBJ1-3; D gene uncertain. Germline V gives CDR1 DFQATT, CDR2 SNEGSKA (reference sequence). This CDR3 is 13 amino acids long. Trimming removed 5 bases from V and 3 bases from J, with 11 bases in between. The CDR3 spells CSAEPGNGNTIYF. For the CDR3, the DNA is TGCAGTGCTGAGCCGGGGAATGGAAACACCATATATTTT.

This clonotype has a count of ten or more. CDR3 DNA: TGTGCCAGCAGCCCCACGTGGGGGGCCCTGAACACTGAAGCTTTCTTT. It translates to CASSPTWGALNTEAFF. The V and J genes are TRBV14 and TRBJ1-1, with a possible D match to TRBD1 (6 bases). Looked up from germline, CDR1 is SGHDN and CDR2 is FVKESK. The CDR3 contains 16 residues. V lost 4 bases and J lost 0, with 15 bases in between.

This clonotype has only one observation. Mismatch with germline at one junction end may stem from a read error. The chain joins TRBV6-4 to TRBJ1-2, with 8 bases lining up with TRBD1. CDR3 length equals 14 residues. Germline V lookup: CDR1 MRHNA, CDR2 SNTAGT. CDR3 nucleotides: TGTGCCAGCAGCTCAAACTCAGGGGGCTATGGCCACACCTTC. Encoded protein: CASSSNSGGYGHTF.

This chain joins TRBV6-2 or TRBV6-3 and TRBJ1-6; perhaps TRBD1 as D (5 bases). Between the trimmed V and J ends, which lost 4 bases and 7 bases, there was a span of 11 bases. CDR1 and CDR2 from the germline V gene are MNHEY and SVGEGT. The CDR3 is 14 amino acids. The CDR3: CASSLRTLNSPLHF. CDR3 in DNA: TGTGCCAGCAGTTTAAGGACACTGAATTCACCCCTCCACTTT.

Ten or more counts support this clonotype. CDR3 sequence reads: CASSFDRGPTEAFF. The CDR3 coding sequence is TGCGCCAGCAGCTTCGACAGGGGGCCCACTGAAGCTTTCTTT. The V and J genes are TRBV5-1 and TRBJ1-1; 10 bases fit TRBD1. The J segment lost 4 bases and the V segment lost 2 bases, leaving 2 bases of the junction unmatched. The CDR3 runs to 14 residues. Germline loops: CDR1 SGHRS, CDR2 YFSETQ. The entire variable domain, with the rest obtained from reference TRBV5-1 and TRBJ1-1, is as follows: KAGVTQTPRYLIKTRGQQVTLSCSPISGHRSVSWYQQTPGQGLQFLFEYFSETQRNKGNFPGRFSGRQFSNSRSEMNVSTLELGDSALYLCASSFDRGPTEAFFGQGTRLTVV.

This clonotype was recorded many times. The chain is built from TRBV20-1 and TRBJ2-3, with TRBD2 matching over 9 bases. The V gene's germline CDR1 is DFQATT and CDR2 SNEGSKA (reference sequence). The CDR3 loop spans 14 amino acids. CDR3: CSPLPSGAPDTQYF. The CDR3 DNA reads TGCAGCCCCTTGCCTAGCGGGGCTCCAGATACGCAGTATTTT.

This clonotype showed up many times. The rearrangement joins TRBV7-2 to TRBJ2-1, with TRBD2 matching 10 bases. Per the germline V gene, CDR1 is SGHTA and CDR2 is FQGNSA. Trimming removed 0 bases from V and 10 bases from J; junction bases left unmatched: 9. The CDR3 extends over 16 amino acids. The CDR3 nucleotides are TGTGCCAGCAGCTTAGCACGCAGCGGGAGGGCCAGGGAGCAGTTCTTC. This codes for CASSLARSGRAREQFF.

This clonotype was detected many times. V is TRBV7-9 and J is TRBJ2-3; 9 nucleotides align to TRBD2. Germline V gene data show CDR1 as SEHNR and CDR2 as FQNEAQ (reference sequence). CDR3 size: 17 residues. J was trimmed by 6 bases and V by 5 bases; bases with no gene match: 15. The CDR3 region is CASSHRPQRGARDTQYF. The CDR3 DNA follows: TGTGCCAGCAGCCACAGGCCTCAGCGGGGGGCCCGGGATACGCAGTATTTT.

The chain combines TRBV9 with TRBJ2-7, with a weak D call TRBD1 (6 bases). This CDR3 is 14 amino acids long. Trimming took off 2 bases at V and 2 bases at J, with 11 bases between the two ends. CDR1 is SGDLS and CDR2 is YYNGEE in the germline V gene. Here the CDR3 reads CASSVSTGPYEQYF. CDR3 DNA: TGTGCCAGCAGCGTGTCGACAGGCCCCTACGAGCAGTACTTC.

This clonotype was observed a few times. The chain joins TRBV28 to TRBJ2-4; perhaps TRBD1 as D (5 bases). V was pared by 3 bases and J by 3 bases, with 9 bases between. This CDR3 has 14 residues. Germline V gives CDR1 MDHEN, CDR2 SYDVKM. CDR3 nucleotide sequence: TGTGCCAGCAGTTTGGGGCAGAGCAAAAACATTCAGTACTTC. It is translated as CASSLGQSKNIQYF.

In this sample, this clonotype turned up a few times. This sequence joins TRBV6-5 and TRBJ2-7, with TRBD1 matching 9 bases. Per germline, CDR1 MNHEY and CDR2 SVGAGI. This CDR3 region has 15 residues. The V and J ends lost 0 bases and 6 bases, in that order; junction bases with no gene match: 6. The CDR3 DNA follows: TGTGCCAGCAGTTACTCGACAGGGGGTACATCCGAGCAGTACTTC. This gives the protein CASSYSTGGTSEQYF.